The next 3 T cell receptor beta chains were all read from a single sample in a study of blood T cell repertoires in COVID-19. The method was immunoSEQ multiplex PCR; TCRdb's version includes in-frame clones alone and lacks a portion of them. Of 95,000 to 110,000 clones in the sample, 80% to 90% were seen once. Sequenced: peripheral blood. These receptors originate from a man aged 35 to 55 with active or convalescent COVID-19.

This clone was counted a few times. The chain couples TRBV19 to TRBJ1-2; D uncertain. This CDR3 has 13 residues. Between the trimmed V and J ends, which lost 6 bases and 4 bases, there was a span of 12 bases. Germline values: CDR1 LNHDA, CDR2 SQIVND (reference sequence). CDR3 nucleotides: TGTGCCAGTAGCTTTGACACGACCTATGGCTACACCTTC. It encodes CASSFDTTYGYTF.

V is TRBV7-3 and J is TRBJ2-2; TRBD2 matches 8 bases. Losses at the gene ends were 1 base for V and 7 bases for J; bases not matched to a gene: 8. From germline, CDR1 is SGHTA and CDR2 FQGTGA. This CDR3 spans 16 amino acids. The CDR3 is CASSLNKRESGGELFF. The CDR3 region has the DNA TGTGCCAGCAGCTTAAACAAGCGGGAGTCGGGCGGGGAGCTGTTTTTT.

This clone occurred a few times. V usage is TRBV18 and J usage is TRBJ1-1; 9 positions match TRBD1. J gave up 4 bases and V 4 bases, and 4 bases lay outside the gene matches. The CDR3 totals 14 residues. The V gene's germline CDR1 is KGHSH and CDR2 LQKENI. This chain's CDR3 is CASSRQGVTTEAFF. CDR3 bases: TGTGCCAGCTCACGACAGGGGGTTACCACTGAAGCTTTCTTT.